This T cell receptor (beta chain) stems from a study of blood T cell repertoires in COVID-19. Looking at the study overall: Acute and convalescent COVID-19 specimens originated in the United States, Italy and Spain. PBMCs, B-cell-depleted T cells, or T cells were the source of the cDNA or gDNA that made up the material.

In the authors' workflow: Using reference gene primer amplification, nucleated cell counts were estimated. Using immunoSEQ multiplex PCR, the repertoire was profiled, and TCRdb retains in-frame clones only, with some absent. For V, J and clone size, that table is used; D and trimming come from the DNA. The sample includes around 190,000 clones, 75% to 90% of them seen just once. Trimming removed 1 base at V and 5 bases at J, with 9 bases between. There are 14 residues in the CDR3. Per germline, CDR1 LGHDT and CDR2 YNNKEL (reference sequence). This rearrangement joins TRBV3-1 (or the pseudogene TRBV3-2) to TRBJ2-1, with D possibly matching TRBD2 (5 bases). The sequencing sample was made of peripheral blood. The TCR comes from a man aged 55 to 69 with acute or convalescent COVID-19. In nucleotides, the CDR3 is TGTGCCAGCAGCCAAGGGTGGGAGAACAATGAGCAGTTCTTC. It specifies CASSQGWENNEQFF.